This entry describes one T cell receptor (beta chain). The antigen is undetermined. This table comes from immunoSEQ multiplex PCR, and its TCRdb copy is limited to in-frame clones, with some not included. This table holds 95,000 to 150,000 clones, 75% to 95% found once. These data belong to a study of T cell responses to AZD1222 COVID-19 vaccine. Study-wide results and caveats: Along spike, vaccine-associated CD4 TCRs were found throughout, with dominance at 160-218 and 743-854.

The TCR sequence derives from an adult who received the MenACWY meningococcal vaccine as a control. The sequences come from peripheral blood, collected 28 days after the second dose of the MenACWY control vaccine.

The CDR3 bases are TGCAGCGTTGAAAGGTGGGGGGGTGAGCAGTTCTTC. Residues: CSVERWGGEQFF. The V gene is TRBV29-1, the J gene TRBJ2-1; TRBD2 matches 7 bases. From germline, CDR1 is SQVTM and CDR2 ANQGSEA. The CDR3 runs 12 residues. Trimming at V came to 2 bases and at J to 9 bases, leaving 4 bases not matched to a gene.